These T cell receptor beta chains were read from a single sample in a study of Ad26.COV2.S vaccination and SARS-CoV-2 variants. The assay was immunoSEQ multiplex PCR, and TCRdb's table has in-frame clones only and misses some. Seen here are approximately 450,000 clones, 75% to 95% observed once, and the top ten hold more than 10%. The sequenced sample was peripheral blood, obtained in a trial of Ad26.COV2.S vaccine versus placebo. These TCRs come from a person between 18 and 65 years old who received the Ad26.COV2.S COVID-19 vaccine or a placebo. The CDR3 runs from the conserved cysteine through the conserved F or W. Each record gives: D gene, J gene, V gene, clone size, CDR3 DNA, CDR3 protein. A D gene is named only where the DNA matches it firmly. Size is stated for part of the rows, as once, few or many counts, or as a class when the clone is expanded.

>TRBD1|TRBJ1-2|TRBV5-5|-
TGTGCCAGCAGCTTGGGAATACCCGGGACAGGGGGAAGAACTAACTATGGCTACACCTTC
CASSLGIPGTGGRTNYGYTF
>-|TRBJ2-7|TRBV5-6|-
TGTGCCAGCAGCTTTAGAACAGCGACCGCCTACGAGCAGTACTTC
CASSFRTATAYEQYF
>-|TRBJ1-1|TRBV30|-
TGTGCCTGGGATCAATATGAAGCTTTCTTT
CAWDQYEAFF
>-|TRBJ2-7|TRBV6-1|-
TGTGCCAGCAGTGAGACTGGGTACGAGCAGTACTTC
CASSETGYEQYF
>-|TRBJ2-7|TRBV6-2/TRBV6-3|-
TGTGCCAGCAGTTACGATCGGACTTCATACCCCTACGAGCAGTACTTC
CASSYDRTSYPYEQYF
>-|TRBJ2-5|TRBV28|-
TGTGCCAGCAGTTTCGGAGGGCCTGGTGAGACCCAGTACTTC
CASSFGGPGETQYF
>TRBD1|TRBJ2-7|TRBV4-1|-
TGCGCCAGCAGCCAAGAGGACAGGGCCATTTCCTACGAGCAGTACTTC
CASSQEDRAISYEQYF
>-|TRBJ1-2|TRBV29-1|-
TGCAGCGTTGAAGATCAATGGGGAGGAAATGGCTACACCTTC
CSVEDQWGGNGYTF
>-|TRBJ2-7|TRBV5-1|-
TGCGCCAGCAGCTCCCCTCTCTCCTACGAGCAGTACTTC
CASSSPLSYEQYF
>TRBD2|TRBJ2-1|TRBV11-2|-
TGTGCCAGCAGCCAAGGACTAGCGGGAGGGCAGGGTGAGCAGTTCTTC
CASSQGLAGGQGEQFF
>TRBD2|TRBJ2-5|TRBV30|-
TGTGCCTGGAGTGGACTAGCGGGACAAGAGACCCAGTACTTC
CAWSGLAGQETQYF
>-|TRBJ2-5|TRBV24-1|once
TGTGCCACCAGTGATTCACAGGTACTCCAAGAGACCCAGTACTTC
CATSDSQVLQETQYF
>-|TRBJ2-1|TRBV3-1/TRBV3-2|-
TGTGCCAGCAGCCATATGAGCAATGAGCAGTTCTTC
CASSHMSNEQFF
>-|TRBJ1-3|TRBV15|few
TGTGCCACCAGCAGAGATCGGGGGGCTGGAAACACCATATATTTT
CATSRDRGAGNTIYF
>TRBD2|TRBJ2-1|TRBV2|-
TGTGCCAGCCCTAGGACTAGCGGGGATGCCTACAATGAGCAGTTCTTC
CASPRTSGDAYNEQFF
>TRBD2|TRBJ2-1|TRBV15|-
TGTGCCACCAGCATCCAGGGTAGCGGGCTGTACAATGAGCAGTTCTTC
CATSIQGSGLYNEQFF
>TRBD2|TRBJ2-3|TRBV5-1|once
TGCGCCAGCAGCTTGCCCGGGACTAGCGGGAGCAGCGCAGATACGCAGTATTTT
CASSLPGTSGSSADTQYF
>-|TRBJ2-3|TRBV19|-
TGTGCCAGTAGTATTGGCCAACCAGATACGCAGTATTTT
CASSIGQPDTQYF
>-|TRBJ1-1|TRBV5-1|-
TGCGCCAGCAGCCAGCTACAGGGTATGAACACTGAAGCTTTCTTT
CASSQLQGMNTEAFF
>TRBD2|TRBJ2-1|TRBV10-1|-
TGCGCCAGCAGTGAAACTAGCGGGTACAATGAGCAGTTCTTC
CASSETSGYNEQFF
>-|TRBJ2-1|TRBV29-1|-
TGCAGCGTTGAAGAGGGCGGGAATGAGCAGTTCTTC
CSVEEGGNEQFF
>-|TRBJ2-1|TRBV28|-
TGTGCCAGCAGTTTTTTTTCTTTGGGTGGGCAGGTCGCCTCGAGCTCCTACAATGAGCAGTTCTTC
CASSFFSLGGQVASSSYNEQFF
>-|TRBJ2-2|TRBV28|-
TGTGCCAGCAGGGAACCTTTTGGCCCCAACCGCACCGGGGAGCTGTTTTTT
CASREPFGPNRTGELFF
>TRBD1|TRBJ1-1|TRBV4-1|-
TGCGCCAGCAGCCAAGACCCGGGGACAGGGGGGACTGAAGCTTTCTTT
CASSQDPGTGGTEAFF
>-|TRBJ1-1|TRBV7-9|-
TGTGCCAGCAGCTTATACACGGGTGAAGCTTTCTTT
CASSLYTGEAFF
>-|TRBJ1-6|TRBV25-1|-
TGTGCCAGCAGTGTGAGACAAGGATCACCCCTCCACTTT
CASSVRQGSPLHF
>TRBD2|TRBJ2-1|TRBV27|-
TGTGCCAGCAGTTTGGGGGGGATTGAGCAGTTCTTC
CASSLGGIEQFF
>TRBD1|TRBJ2-5|TRBV25-1|-
TGTGCCAGCAGTACAAAACAGGGGATGGGGGAGACCCAGTACTTC
CASSTKQGMGETQYF
>-|TRBJ2-6|TRBV21-1|-
TGTGCCAGCATCCCCGAGCGGGAGGCTTCTGGGGCCAACGTCCTGACTTTC
CASIPEREASGANVLTF
>-|TRBJ1-5|TRBV6-2/TRBV6-3|-
TGTGCCAGCAGCAACCACCTGGACAATCAGCCCCAGCATTTT
CASSNHLDNQPQHF
>-|TRBJ2-2|TRBV6-1|-
TGTGCCAGCAGTGAATTGGAGACCGGGGAGCTGTTTTTT
CASSELETGELFF
>-|TRBJ1-6|TRBV7-2|-
TGTGCCAGCAGATTGGGGGCAGGGAGCAATTCACCCCTCCACTTT
CASRLGAGSNSPLHF
>TRBD1|TRBJ1-1|TRBV6-2/TRBV6-3|-
TGTGCCAGCAGTCGCCCCAGGGACAGGGTTTCTAACACTGAAGCTTTCTTT
CASSRPRDRVSNTEAFF
>-|TRBJ2-7|TRBV6-1|-
TGTGCCAGCAGGCAAGGGTCCTACGAGCAGTACTTC
CASRQGSYEQYF
>TRBD2|TRBJ2-1|TRBV7-2|-
TGTGCCAGCAGCGACTCTAGCGGTCCCTACAATGAGCAGTTCTTC
CASSDSSGPYNEQFF
>TRBD2|TRBJ2-5|TRBV3-1/TRBV3-2|-
TGTGCCAGCAGCCCGACTAGCGGGGGTGGGGAGACCCAGTACTTC
CASSPTSGGGETQYF
>-|TRBJ2-7|TRBV30|-
TGTGCCTGGAGTGTTTCCAGCTTCTACGAGCAGTACTTC
CAWSVSSFYEQYF
>TRBD1|TRBJ2-7|TRBV24-1|-
TGTGCCACCAGTGATCCGGGACAGGGCCGCGAGCAGTACTTC
CATSDPGQGREQYF
>TRBD1|TRBJ1-6|TRBV2|-
TGTGCCAGCAAGGGACAGTATAATTCACCCCTCCACTTT
CASKGQYNSPLHF